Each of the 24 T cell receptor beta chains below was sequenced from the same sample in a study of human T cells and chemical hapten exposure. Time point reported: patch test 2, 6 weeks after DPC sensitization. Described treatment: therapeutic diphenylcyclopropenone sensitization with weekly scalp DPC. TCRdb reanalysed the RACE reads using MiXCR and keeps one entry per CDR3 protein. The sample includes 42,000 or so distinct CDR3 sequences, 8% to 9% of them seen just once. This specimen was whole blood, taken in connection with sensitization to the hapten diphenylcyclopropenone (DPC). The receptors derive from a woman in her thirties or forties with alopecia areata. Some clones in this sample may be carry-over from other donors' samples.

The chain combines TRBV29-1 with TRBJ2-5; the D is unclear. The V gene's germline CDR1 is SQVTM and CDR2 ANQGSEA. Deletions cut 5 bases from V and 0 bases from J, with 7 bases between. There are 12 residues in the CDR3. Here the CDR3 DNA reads TGCAGCGTTATATTGAACCAAGAGACCCAGTACTTC. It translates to CSVILNQETQYF.

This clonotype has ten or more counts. The CDR3 here is CASSPSGGLTDTQYF. In DNA form, the CDR3 reads TGTGCCAGCAGTCCTAGCGGGGGACTCACAGATACGCAGTATTTT. This chain uses TRBV2 with TRBJ2-3; 10 bases are a match to TRBD2. The ends lost 5 bases at V and 2 bases at J; junction bases unmatched: 4. The CDR3 runs to 15 residues. From germline, CDR1 is SNHLY and CDR2 FYNNEI.

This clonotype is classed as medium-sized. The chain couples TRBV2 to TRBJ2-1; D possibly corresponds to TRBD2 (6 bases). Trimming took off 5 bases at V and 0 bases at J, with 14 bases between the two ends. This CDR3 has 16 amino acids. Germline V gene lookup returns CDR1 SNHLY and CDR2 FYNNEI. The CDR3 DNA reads TGTGCCAGCAGTCACGAACCGGGGGACTCCTACAATGAGCAGTTCTTC. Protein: CASSHEPGDSYNEQFF.

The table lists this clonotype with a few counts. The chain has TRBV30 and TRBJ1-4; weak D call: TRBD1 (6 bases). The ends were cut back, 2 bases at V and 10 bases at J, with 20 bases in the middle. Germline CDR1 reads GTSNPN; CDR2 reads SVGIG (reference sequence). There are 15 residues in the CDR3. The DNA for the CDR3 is TGTGCCTGGAGTCCACCGACAGGTACTATTGGAAAACTGTTTTTT. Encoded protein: CAWSPPTGTIGKLFF.

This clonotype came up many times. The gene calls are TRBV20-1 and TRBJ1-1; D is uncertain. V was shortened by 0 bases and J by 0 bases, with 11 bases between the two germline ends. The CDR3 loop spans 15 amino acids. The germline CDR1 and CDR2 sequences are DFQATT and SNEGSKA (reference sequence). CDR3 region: CSARDRSSLNTEAFF. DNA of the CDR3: TGCAGTGCTAGAGATAGAAGCAGTTTGAACACTGAAGCTTTCTTT.

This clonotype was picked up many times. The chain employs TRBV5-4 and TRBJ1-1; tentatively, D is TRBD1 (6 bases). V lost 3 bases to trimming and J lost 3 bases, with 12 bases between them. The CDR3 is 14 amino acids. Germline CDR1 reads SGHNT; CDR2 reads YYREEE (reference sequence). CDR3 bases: TGTGCCAGCAGCTCTAGGGGGGCGGACACTGAAGCTTTCTTT. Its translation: CASSSRGADTEAFF.

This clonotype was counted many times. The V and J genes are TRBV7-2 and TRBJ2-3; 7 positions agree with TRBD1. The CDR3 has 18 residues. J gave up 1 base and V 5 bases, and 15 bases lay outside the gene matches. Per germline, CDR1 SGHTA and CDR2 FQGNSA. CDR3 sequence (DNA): TGTGCCAGCAGCCGAAGCGTAGGGGGCAACCGTCGCACAGATACGCAGTATTTT. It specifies CASSRSVGGNRRTDTQYF.

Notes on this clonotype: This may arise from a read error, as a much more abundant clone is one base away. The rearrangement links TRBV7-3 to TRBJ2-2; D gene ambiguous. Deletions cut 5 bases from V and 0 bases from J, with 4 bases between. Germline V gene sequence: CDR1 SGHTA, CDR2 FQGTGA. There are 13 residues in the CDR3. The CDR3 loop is CASSVSNTGELFF. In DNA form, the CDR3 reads TGTGCCAGCAGCGTTTCGAACACCGGGGAGCTGTTTTTT.

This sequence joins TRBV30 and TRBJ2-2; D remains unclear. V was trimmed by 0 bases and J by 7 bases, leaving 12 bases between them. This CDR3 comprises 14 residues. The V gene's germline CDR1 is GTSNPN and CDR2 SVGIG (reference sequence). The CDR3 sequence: CAWSVRFPSGELFF. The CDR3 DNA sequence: TGTGCCTGGAGTGTACGCTTTCCCAGCGGGGAGCTGTTTTTT.

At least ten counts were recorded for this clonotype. In DNA, the CDR3 is TGCGCCAGCAGCCAAGGGGACAGGGGGATTCAGCCCCAGCATTTT. It is translated as CASSQGDRGIQPQHF. J is TRBJ1-5 and V is TRBV4-1, with 11 bases fitting TRBD1. Germline trimming cut 1 base from V and 6 bases from J; bases unmatched to any gene: 2. CDR3 length equals 15 residues. Looked up from germline, CDR1 is MGHRA and CDR2 is YSYEKL.

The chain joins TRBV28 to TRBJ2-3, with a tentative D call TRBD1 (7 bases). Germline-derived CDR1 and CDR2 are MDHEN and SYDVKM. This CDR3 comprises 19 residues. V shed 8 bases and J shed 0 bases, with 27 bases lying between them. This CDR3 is CASGRFGGGFGGSTDTQYF. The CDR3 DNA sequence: TGTGCCAGCGGCCGTTTCGGAGGGGGCTTCGGCGGTAGCACAGATACGCAGTATTTT.

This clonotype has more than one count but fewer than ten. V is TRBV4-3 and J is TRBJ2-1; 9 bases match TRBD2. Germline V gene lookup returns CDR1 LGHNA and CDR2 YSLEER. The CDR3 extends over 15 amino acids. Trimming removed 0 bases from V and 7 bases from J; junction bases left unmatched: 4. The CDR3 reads CASSQERGGRNEQFF. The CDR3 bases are TGCGCCAGCAGCCAAGAGCGGGGGGGCAGGAATGAGCAGTTCTTC.

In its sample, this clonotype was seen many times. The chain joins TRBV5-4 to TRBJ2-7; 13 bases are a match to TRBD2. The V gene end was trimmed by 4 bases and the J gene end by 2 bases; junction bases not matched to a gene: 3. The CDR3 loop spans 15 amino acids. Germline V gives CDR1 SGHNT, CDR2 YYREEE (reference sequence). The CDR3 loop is CASSAGLAGTYEQYF. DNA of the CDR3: TGTGCCAGCAGCGCGGGACTAGCGGGGACCTACGAGCAGTACTTC.

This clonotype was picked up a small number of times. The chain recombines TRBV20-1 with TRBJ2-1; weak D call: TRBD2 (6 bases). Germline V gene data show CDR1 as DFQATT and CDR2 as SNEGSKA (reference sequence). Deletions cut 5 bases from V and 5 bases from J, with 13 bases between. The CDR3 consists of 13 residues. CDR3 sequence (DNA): TGCAGTGCTTGGGGGGACTCAAACAATGAGCAGTTCTTC. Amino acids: CSAWGDSNNEQFF.

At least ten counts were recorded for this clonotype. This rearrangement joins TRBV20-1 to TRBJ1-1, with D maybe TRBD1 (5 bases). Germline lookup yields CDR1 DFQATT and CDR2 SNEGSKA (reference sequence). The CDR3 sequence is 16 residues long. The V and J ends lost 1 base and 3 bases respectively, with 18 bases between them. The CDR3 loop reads CSARGDGVRRYTEAFF. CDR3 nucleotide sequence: TGCAGTGCTAGAGGGGACGGAGTGAGGAGGTACACTGAAGCTTTCTTT.

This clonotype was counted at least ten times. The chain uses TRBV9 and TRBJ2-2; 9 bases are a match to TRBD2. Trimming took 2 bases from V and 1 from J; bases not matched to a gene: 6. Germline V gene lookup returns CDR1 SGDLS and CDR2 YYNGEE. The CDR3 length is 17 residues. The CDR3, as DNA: TGTGCCAGCAGCGTCCCCGGGACTAGCTTGAACACCGGGGAGCTGTTTTTT. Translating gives CASSVPGTSLNTGELFF.

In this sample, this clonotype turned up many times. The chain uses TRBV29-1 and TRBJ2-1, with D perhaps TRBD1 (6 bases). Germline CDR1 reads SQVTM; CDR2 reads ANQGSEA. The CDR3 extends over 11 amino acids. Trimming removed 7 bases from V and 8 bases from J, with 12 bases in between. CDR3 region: CSAFGGDEQFF. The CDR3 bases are TGCAGCGCTTTTGGGGGCGATGAGCAGTTCTTC.

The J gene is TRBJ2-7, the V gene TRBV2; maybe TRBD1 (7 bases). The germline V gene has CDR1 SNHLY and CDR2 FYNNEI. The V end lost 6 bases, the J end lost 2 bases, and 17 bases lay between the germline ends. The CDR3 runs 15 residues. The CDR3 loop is CASRKAGTATYEQYF. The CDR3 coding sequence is TGTGCCAGCAGGAAGGCGGGGACAGCAACCTACGAGCAGTACTTC.

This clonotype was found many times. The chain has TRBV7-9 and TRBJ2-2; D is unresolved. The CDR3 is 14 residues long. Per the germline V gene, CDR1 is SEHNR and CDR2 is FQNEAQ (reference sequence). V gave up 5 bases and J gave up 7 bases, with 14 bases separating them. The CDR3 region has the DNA TGTGCCAGCAGCCCCATGGCAGGTAGCGGGGAGCTGTTTTTT. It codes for CASSPMAGSGELFF.

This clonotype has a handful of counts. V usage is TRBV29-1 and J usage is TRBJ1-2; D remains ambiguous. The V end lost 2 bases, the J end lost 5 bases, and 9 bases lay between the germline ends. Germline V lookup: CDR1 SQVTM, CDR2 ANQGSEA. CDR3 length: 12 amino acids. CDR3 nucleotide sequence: TGCAGCGTTGAAACGGACGATTATGGCTACACCTTC. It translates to CSVETDDYGYTF.

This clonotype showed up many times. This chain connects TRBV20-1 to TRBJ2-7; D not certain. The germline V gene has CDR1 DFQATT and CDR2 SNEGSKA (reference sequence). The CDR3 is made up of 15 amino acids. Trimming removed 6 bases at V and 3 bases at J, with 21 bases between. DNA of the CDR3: TGCAGTGCCTACCAGATGTCCAACTCCCGCTACGAGCAGTACTTC. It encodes CSAYQMSNSRYEQYF.

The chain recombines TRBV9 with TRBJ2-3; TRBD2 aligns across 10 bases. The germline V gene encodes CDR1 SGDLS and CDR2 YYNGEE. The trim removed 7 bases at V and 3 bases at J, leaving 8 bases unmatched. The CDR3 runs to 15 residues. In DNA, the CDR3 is TGTGCCAGCTCCAGCGGGGGGGCTCGGACAGATACGCAGTATTTT. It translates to CASSSGGARTDTQYF.

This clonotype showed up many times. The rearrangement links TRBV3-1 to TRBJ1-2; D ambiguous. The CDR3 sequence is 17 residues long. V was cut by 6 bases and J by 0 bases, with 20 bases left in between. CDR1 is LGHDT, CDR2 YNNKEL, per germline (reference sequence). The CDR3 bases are TGTGCCAGCAGTCCCGTTCGGATCTCAGGAGCTAACTATGGCTACACCTTC. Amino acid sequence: CASSPVRISGANYGYTF.

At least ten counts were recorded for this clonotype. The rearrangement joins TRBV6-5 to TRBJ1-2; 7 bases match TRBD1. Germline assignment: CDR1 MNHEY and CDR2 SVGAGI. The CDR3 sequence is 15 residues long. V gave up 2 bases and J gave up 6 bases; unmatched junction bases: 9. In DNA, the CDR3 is TGTGCCAGCAGTTACGGGACAGCCCTTTTGGATGGCTACACCTTC. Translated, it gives CASSYGTALLDGYTF.